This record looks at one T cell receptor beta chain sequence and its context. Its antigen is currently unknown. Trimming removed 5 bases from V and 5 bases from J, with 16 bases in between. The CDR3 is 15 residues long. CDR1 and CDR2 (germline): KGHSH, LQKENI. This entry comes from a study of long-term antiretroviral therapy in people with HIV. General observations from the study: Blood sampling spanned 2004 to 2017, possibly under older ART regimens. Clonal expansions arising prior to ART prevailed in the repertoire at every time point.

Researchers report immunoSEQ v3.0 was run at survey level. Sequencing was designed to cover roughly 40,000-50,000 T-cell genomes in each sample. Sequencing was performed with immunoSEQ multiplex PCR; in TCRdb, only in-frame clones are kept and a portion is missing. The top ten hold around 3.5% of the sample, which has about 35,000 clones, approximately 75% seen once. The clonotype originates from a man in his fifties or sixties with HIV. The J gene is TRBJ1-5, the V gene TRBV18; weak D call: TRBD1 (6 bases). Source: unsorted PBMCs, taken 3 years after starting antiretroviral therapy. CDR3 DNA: TGTGCCAGCTCAATTTCACAGGGAACTGATCAGCCCCAGCATTTT. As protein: CASSISQGTDQPQHF.